This T cell receptor beta chain was retrieved from a study of tumour-infiltrating T cells in Burkitt lymphoma. At the level of the study: Productive clonality predicted overall and progression-free survival.

Clones were read by immunoSEQ multiplex PCR, and TCRdb kept only the in-frame ones, dropping some. This repertoire shows around 1,800 clones, roughly 18% found once; its top ten account for over 11%. In its sample, this clone was seen a few times. Germline V gene sequence: CDR1 SGHRS, CDR2 YFSETQ. This CDR3 contains 10 residues. Trimming shortened V by 5 bases and J by 13 bases, and 12 bases separated the two germline ends. The receptor was isolated from a human donor with diffuse large B-cell lymphoma. This chain uses TRBV5-1 with TRBJ2-5, with D tentatively TRBD1 or TRBD2 (5 bases each). The specimen sequenced was tumor tissue. CDR3 region: CASRGTTTYF. The CDR3 DNA reads as TGCGCCAGCAGGGGGACCACAACGTACTTC. The full variable domain, completed using reference TRBV5-1 and TRBJ2-5, is KAGVTQTPRYLIKTRGQQVTLSCSPISGHRSVSWYQQTPGQGLQFLFEYFSETQRNKGNFPGRFSGRQFSNSRSEMNVSTLELGDSALYLCASRGTTTYFGPGTRLLVL.